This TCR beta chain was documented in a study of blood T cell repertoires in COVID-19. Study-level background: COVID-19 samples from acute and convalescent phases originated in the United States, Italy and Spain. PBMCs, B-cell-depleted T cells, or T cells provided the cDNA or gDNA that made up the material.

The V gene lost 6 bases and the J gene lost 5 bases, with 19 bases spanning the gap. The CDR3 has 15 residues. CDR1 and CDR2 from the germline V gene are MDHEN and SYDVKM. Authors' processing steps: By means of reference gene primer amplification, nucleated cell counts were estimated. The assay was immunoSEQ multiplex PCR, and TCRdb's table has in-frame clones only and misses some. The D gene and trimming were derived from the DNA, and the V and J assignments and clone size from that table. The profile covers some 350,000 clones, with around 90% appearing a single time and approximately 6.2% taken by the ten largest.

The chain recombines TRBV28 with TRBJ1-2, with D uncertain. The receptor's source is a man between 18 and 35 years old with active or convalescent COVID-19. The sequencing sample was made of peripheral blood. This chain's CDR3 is CASSSHEVPIYGYTF. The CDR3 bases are TGTGCCAGCAGCTCTCATGAGGTTCCAATTTATGGCTACACCTTC.